Presented here are 10 T cell receptor beta chains from one specimen sequenced in a study of response to subunit inactivated influenza vaccine. TCRdb re-called the RT-PCR reads with MiXCR, one entry per CDR3 protein. The sample lists 590,000 or so distinct CDR3 sequences; approximately 14% were seen once. Here the sequenced sample was PBMCs from blood, taken less than 15 days before vaccination. The receptors were sampled from a man aged 50-59 years who received an inactivated influenza vaccine.

This clonotype was counted only a few times. The V gene is TRBV20-1, the J gene TRBJ2-3; 9 bases are a match to TRBD1. Germline V lookup: CDR1 DFQATT, CDR2 SNEGSKA (reference sequence). The CDR3 runs to 14 residues. The CDR3 region is CRATGGASEDTQYF. For the CDR3, the DNA is TGCAGGGCAACAGGGGGCGCCAGTGAAGATACGCAGTATTTT.

This sequence joins TRBV7-2 and TRBJ2-1; no reliable D call. The CDR3 consists of 11 residues. The ends were cut back, 6 bases at V and 9 bases at J, with 9 bases in the middle. CDR1 and CDR2 from the germline V gene are SGHTA and FQGNSA. The CDR3 nucleotides read TGTGCCAGCAGGGCAGCGTCTGAGCAGTTCTTC. Protein: CASRAASEQFF.

This clonotype was detected only a few times. The chain carries TRBV7-9 and TRBJ1-1, with D unresolved. V shed 3 bases and J shed 5 bases, with 4 bases lying between them. There are 11 residues in the CDR3. The germline V gene encodes CDR1 SEHNR and CDR2 FQNEAQ (reference sequence). The chain's CDR3 is CASSFKTEAFF. CDR3 DNA sequence: TGTGCCAGCAGCTTTAAAACTGAAGCTTTCTTT.

The chain combines TRBV6-2 or TRBV6-3 with TRBJ1-5; D is ambiguous. Between the trimmed V and J ends, which lost 5 bases and 3 bases, there was a span of 8 bases. The CDR3 is 13 residues long. Germline V lookup: CDR1 MNHEY, CDR2 SVGEGT. CDR3 protein: CASSGDYNQPQHF. CDR3 sequence (DNA): TGTGCCAGCAGTGGGGATTACAATCAGCCCCAGCATTTT.

The chain has TRBV12-3 or TRBV12-4 and TRBJ2-5; D might be TRBD2 (6 bases). V lost 5 bases and J 4 bases, leaving 14 bases between the germline ends. The CDR3 is made up of 14 amino acids. CDR3 in amino acids: CASSRLVAGETQYF. DNA for the CDR3: TGTGCCAGCAGTCGACTAGTAGCTGGAGAGACCCAGTACTTC.

Ten or more counts support this clonotype. The chain has TRBV6-1 and TRBJ2-1; 9 bases are a match to TRBD2. The CDR3 has 15 residues. The J segment lost 3 bases and the V segment lost 2 bases, leaving 2 bases of the junction unmatched. From germline, CDR1 is MNHNS and CDR2 SASEGT. The CDR3 sequence: CASSEFSGGYNEQFF. CDR3 coding DNA: TGTGCCAGCAGTGAATTTAGCGGGGGCTACAATGAGCAGTTCTTC.

The chain uses TRBV20-1 and TRBJ2-5, with D maybe TRBD2 (6 bases). Between the trimmed V and J ends, which lost 7 bases and 3 bases, there was a span of 9 bases. Germline V gene lookup returns CDR1 DFQATT and CDR2 SNEGSKA (reference sequence). CDR3 length: 11 amino acids. DNA for the CDR3: TGCAGTGGACTAGATGAAGAGACCCAGTACTTC. Translation gives CSGLDEETQYF.

This clonotype was seen a handful of times. This chain uses TRBV3-1 with TRBJ1-4, with TRBD1 as a possible D gene (5 bases). Germline CDR1 is LGHDT and CDR2 is YNNKEL (reference sequence). The CDR3 covers 11 residues. Deletions cut 5 bases from V and 11 bases from J, with 9 bases between. CDR3 coding DNA: TGTGCCAGCAGCACGTCAGGGAAACTGTTTTTT. This gives the protein CASSTSGKLFF.

The gene calls are TRBV3-1 and TRBJ2-7; D tentatively reads TRBD1 or TRBD2 (5 bases each). Trimming cost V 4 bases and J 5 bases, with 18 bases left between them. The CDR3 consists of 15 residues. Germline V gene lookup returns CDR1 LGHDT and CDR2 YNNKEL (reference sequence). In DNA form, the CDR3 reads TGTGCCAGCAGCCGAACTTTGGGACCGCTCCACGAGCAGTACTTC. This sequence encodes CASSRTLGPLHEQYF.

This clonotype was observed many times. V usage is TRBV7-2 and J usage is TRBJ2-7, with D perhaps TRBD2 (5 bases). The CDR3 is made up of 14 amino acids. V was clipped by 3 bases and J by 1 base, with 10 bases between them. CDR1 is SGHTA and CDR2 is FQGNSA in the germline V gene. As DNA, the CDR3 is TGTGCCAGCAGCTTGAGGCGGGCTTCCTACGAGCAGTACTTC. Its protein is CASSLRRASYEQYF.